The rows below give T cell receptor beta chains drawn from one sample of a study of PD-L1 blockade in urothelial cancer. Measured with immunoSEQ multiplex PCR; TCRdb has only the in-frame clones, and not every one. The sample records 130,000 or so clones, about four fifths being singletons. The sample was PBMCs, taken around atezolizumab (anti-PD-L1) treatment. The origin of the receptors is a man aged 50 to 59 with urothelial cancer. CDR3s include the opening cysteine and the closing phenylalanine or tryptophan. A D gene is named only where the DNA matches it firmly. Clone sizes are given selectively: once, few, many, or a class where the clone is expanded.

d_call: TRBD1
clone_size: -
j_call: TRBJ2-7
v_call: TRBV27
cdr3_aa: CASSFDRGRAQYF
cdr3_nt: TGTGCCAGCAGCTTTGACAGGGGGCGAGCGCAGTACTTC

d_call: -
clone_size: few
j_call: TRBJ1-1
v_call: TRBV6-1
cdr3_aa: CASNRRGNTEAFF
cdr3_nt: TGTGCCAGCAATCGGAGAGGGAACACTGAAGCTTTCTTT

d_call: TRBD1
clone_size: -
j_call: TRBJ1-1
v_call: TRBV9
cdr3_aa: CASSVGKGAFDTEAFF
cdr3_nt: TGTGCCAGCAGCGTAGGGAAGGGGGCTTTTGACACTGAAGCTTTCTTT

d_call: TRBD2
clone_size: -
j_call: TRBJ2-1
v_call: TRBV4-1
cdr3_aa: CASSQIRLAYYNEQFF
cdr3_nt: TGCGCCAGCAGCCAAATACGACTAGCCTACTACAATGAGCAGTTCTTC

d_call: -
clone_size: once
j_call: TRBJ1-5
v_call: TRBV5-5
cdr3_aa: CASSLVADGQPQHF
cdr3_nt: TGTGCCAGCAGCTTGGTGGCGGATGGTCAGCCCCAGCATTTT

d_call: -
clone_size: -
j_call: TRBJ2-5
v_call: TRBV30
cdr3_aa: CAWTRTSQETQYF
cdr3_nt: TGTGCCTGGACCCGGACTTCACAAGAGACCCAGTACTTC

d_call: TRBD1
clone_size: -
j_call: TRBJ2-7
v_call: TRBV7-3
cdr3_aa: CASSAQGQGAYEQYF
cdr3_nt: TGTGCCAGCAGCGCACAGGGACAGGGGGCGTACGAGCAGTACTTC

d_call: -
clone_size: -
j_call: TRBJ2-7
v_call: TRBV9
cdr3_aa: CASSDAPSAAYEQYF
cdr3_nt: TGTGCCAGCAGCGATGCTCCTAGCGCGGCCTACGAGCAGTACTTC

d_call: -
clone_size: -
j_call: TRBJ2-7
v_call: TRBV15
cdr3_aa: CATSRSADIQRHAHEQYF
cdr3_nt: TGTGCCACCAGCAGATCAGCAGATATCCAGCGCCACGCGCACGAGCAGTACTTC

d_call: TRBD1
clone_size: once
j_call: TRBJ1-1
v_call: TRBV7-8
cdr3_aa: CASSRQGAQVNTEAFF
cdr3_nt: TGTGCCAGCAGCAGACAGGGGGCGCAGGTGAACACTGAAGCTTTCTTT

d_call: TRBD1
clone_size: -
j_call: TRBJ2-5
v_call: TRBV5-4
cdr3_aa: CASSHGTGQETQYF
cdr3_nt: TGTGCCAGCAGCCACGGGACAGGGCAAGAGACCCAGTACTTC

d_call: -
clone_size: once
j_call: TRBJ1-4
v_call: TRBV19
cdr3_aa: CASSIGGQKLFF
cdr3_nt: TGTGCCAGTAGTATAGGGGGGCAAAAACTGTTTTTT

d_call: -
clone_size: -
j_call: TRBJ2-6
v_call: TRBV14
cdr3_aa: CASSLQYSGANVLTF
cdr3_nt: TGTGCCAGCAGCCTACAGTACTCTGGGGCCAACGTCCTGACTTTC

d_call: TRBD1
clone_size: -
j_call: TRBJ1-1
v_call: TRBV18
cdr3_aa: CASSEHGGTGGRNTEAFF
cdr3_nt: TGTGCCAGCTCAGAGCACGGCGGGACAGGGGGCCGGAACACTGAAGCTTTCTTT

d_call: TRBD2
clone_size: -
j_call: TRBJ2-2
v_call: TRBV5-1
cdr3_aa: CASSPARGVSGELFF
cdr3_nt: TGCGCCAGCAGCCCCGCACGGGGGGTGTCCGGGGAGCTGTTTTTT

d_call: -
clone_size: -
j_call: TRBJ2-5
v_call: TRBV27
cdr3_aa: CASSLRSLETQYF
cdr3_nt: TGTGCCAGCAGTCTCAGATCGTTAGAGACCCAGTACTTC

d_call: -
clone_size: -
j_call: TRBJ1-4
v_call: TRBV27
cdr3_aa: CASSLSRVSLEKLFF
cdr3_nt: TGTGCCAGCAGTTTAAGCAGGGTCAGTCTTGAAAAACTGTTTTTT

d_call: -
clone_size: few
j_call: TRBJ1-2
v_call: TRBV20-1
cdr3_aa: CSAPAGTF
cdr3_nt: TGCAGTGCTCCGGCGGGCACCTTC

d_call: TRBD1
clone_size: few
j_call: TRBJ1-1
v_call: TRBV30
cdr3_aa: CASLTGVNTEAFF
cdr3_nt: TGTGCCTCCCTGACAGGGGTGAACACTGAAGCTTTCTTT

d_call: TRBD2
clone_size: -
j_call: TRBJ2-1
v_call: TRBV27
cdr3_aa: CASSLLAGDEQFF
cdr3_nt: TGTGCCAGCAGTTTATTGGCGGGAGATGAGCAGTTCTTC

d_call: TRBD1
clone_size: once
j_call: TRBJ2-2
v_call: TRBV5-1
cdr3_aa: CASSPTGTNTGELFF
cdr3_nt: TGCGCCAGCAGCCCGACAGGGACGAACACCGGGGAGCTGTTTTTT

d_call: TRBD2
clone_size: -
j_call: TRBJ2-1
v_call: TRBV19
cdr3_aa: CASSIGASGRSNEQFF
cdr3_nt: TGTGCCAGTAGTATAGGGGCTAGCGGGAGATCCAATGAGCAGTTCTTC

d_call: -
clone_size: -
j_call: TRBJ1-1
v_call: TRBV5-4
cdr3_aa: CASSLVGRAPEAFF
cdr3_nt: TGTGCCAGCAGCTTGGTGGGCAGGGCCCCTGAAGCTTTCTTT

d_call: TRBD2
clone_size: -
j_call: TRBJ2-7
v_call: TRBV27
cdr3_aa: CASSLSSGRNQYF
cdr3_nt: TGTGCCAGCAGTTTGTCTAGCGGGAGAAATCAGTACTTC

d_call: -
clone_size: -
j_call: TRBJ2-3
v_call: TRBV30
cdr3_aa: CAWAAVDTQYF
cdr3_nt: TGTGCCTGGGCAGCGGTAGATACGCAGTATTTT

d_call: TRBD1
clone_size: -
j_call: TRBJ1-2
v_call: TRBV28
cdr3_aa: CASSTGQPNYGYTF
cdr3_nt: TGTGCCAGCAGTACGGGACAGCCTAACTATGGCTACACCTTC

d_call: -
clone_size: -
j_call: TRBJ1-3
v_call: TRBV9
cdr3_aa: CASSVLGEGNTIYF
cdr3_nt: TGTGCCAGCAGCGTATTAGGGGAAGGAAACACCATATATTTT

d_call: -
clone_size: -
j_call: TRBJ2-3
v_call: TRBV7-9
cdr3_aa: CASSVRDTQYF
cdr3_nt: TGTGCCAGCAGCGTCAGGGATACGCAGTATTTT

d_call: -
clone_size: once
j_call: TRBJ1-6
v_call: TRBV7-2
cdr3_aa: CASSLRQSSYNSPLHF
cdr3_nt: TGTGCCAGCAGCCTTCGACAGAGCTCCTATAATTCACCCCTCCACTTT

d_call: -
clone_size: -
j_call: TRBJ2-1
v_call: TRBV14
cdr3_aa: CASSSQLYNEQFF
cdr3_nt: TGTGCCAGCAGCTCACAATTGTACAATGAGCAGTTCTTC

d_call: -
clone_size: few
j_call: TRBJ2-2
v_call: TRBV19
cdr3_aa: CASSTTGNTGELFF
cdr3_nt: TGTGCCAGTAGTACAACTGGTAACACCGGGGAGCTGTTTTTT

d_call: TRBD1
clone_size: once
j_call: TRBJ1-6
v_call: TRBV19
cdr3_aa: CASSPPSTGGYNSPLHF
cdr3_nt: TGTGCCAGTAGTCCCCCCTCGACAGGGGGCTATAATTCACCCCTCCACTTT

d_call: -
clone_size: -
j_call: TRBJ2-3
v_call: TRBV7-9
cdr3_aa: CASSRAGASGPDTQYF
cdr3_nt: TGTGCCAGCAGCCGGGCGGGGGCCAGCGGACCAGATACGCAGTATTTT

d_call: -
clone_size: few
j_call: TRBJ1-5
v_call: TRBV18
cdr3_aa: CASSPGQPNQPQHF
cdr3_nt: TGTGCCAGCTCACCAGGACAGCCGAATCAGCCCCAGCATTTT

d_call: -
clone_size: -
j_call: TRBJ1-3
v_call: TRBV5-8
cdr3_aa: CASSPQGSSGNTIYF
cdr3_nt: TGTGCCAGCAGCCCCCAGGGGAGCTCTGGAAACACCATATATTTT

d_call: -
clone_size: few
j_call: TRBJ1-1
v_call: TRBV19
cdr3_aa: CASSIRSYTEAFF
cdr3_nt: TGTGCCAGTAGTATTAGGAGCTACACTGAAGCTTTCTTT

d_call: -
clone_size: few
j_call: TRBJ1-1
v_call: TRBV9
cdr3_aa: CASSPRGNRNTEAFF
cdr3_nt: TGTGCCAGCAGCCCCCGAGGAAATCGGAACACTGAAGCTTTCTTT

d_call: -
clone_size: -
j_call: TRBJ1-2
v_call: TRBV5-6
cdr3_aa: CASSLVAADGYTF
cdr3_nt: TGTGCCAGCAGCTTGGTGGCGGCTGACGGCTACACCTTC

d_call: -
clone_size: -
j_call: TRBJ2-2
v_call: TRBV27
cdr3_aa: CASSLSFGPGELFF
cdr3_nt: TGTGCCAGCAGTTTATCGTTTGGGCCCGGGGAGCTGTTTTTT

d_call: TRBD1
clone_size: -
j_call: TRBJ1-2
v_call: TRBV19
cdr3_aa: CASTGDRAYYGYTF
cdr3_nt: TGTGCCAGTACTGGGGACAGGGCCTACTATGGCTACACCTTC

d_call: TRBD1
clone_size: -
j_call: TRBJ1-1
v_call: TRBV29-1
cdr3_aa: CSAGTASTEAFF
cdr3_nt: TGCAGCGCCGGGACAGCGAGCACTGAAGCTTTCTTT

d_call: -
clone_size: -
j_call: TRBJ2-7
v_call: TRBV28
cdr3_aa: CASSSPYRWGPQGSEQYF
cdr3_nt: TGTGCCAGCAGTTCGCCCTATCGTTGGGGACCACAGGGTAGCGAGCAGTACTTC

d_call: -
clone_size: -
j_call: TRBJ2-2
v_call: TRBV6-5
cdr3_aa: CASSYGRQPVAGELFF
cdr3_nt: TGTGCCAGCAGTTACGGTCGACAGCCGGTCGCCGGGGAGCTGTTTTTT

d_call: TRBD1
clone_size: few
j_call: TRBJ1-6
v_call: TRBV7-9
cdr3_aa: CASSLAGTGNSPLHF
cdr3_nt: TGTGCCAGCAGCTTAGCGGGGACAGGGAACTCACCCCTCCACTTT

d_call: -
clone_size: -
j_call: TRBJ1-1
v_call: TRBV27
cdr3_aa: CASSYQTGKLIF
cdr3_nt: TGTGCCAGCAGTTACCAGACAGGAAAGTTAATCTTT

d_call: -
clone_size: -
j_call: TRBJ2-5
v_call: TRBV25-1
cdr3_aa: CASSAGRSVVTQYF
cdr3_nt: TGTGCCAGCAGTGCTGGGCGATCTGTGGTGACCCAGTACTTC

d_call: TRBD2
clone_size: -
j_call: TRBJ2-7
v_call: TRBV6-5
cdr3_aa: CASSYSNSGRGYEQYF
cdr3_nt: TGTGCCAGCAGTTACTCGAACAGCGGGAGAGGGTACGAGCAGTACTTC

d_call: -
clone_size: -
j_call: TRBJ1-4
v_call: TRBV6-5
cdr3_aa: CASSLTFSANEKLFF
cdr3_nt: TGTGCCAGCAGCTTGACTTTTTCGGCTAATGAAAAACTGTTTTTT

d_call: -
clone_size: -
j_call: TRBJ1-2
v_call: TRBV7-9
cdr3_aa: CASSFGDYGYTF
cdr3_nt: TGTGCCAGCAGTTTCGGGGACTATGGCTACACCTTC